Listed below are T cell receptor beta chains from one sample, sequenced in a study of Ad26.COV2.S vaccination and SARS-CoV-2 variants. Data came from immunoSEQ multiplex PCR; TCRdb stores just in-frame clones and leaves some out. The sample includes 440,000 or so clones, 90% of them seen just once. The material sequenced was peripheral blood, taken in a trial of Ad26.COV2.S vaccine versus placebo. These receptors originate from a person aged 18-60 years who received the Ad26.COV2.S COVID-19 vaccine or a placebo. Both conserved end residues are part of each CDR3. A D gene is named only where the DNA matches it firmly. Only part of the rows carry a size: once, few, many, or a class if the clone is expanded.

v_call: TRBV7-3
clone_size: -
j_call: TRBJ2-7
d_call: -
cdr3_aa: CASSLSYEQYF
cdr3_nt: TGTGCCAGCAGCCTCTCCTACGAGCAGTACTTC

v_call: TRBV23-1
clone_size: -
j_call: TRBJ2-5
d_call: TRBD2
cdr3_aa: CAPGGLAGEKETQYF
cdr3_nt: TGCGCCCCCGGGGGGCTAGCGGGAGAGAAAGAGACCCAGTACTTC

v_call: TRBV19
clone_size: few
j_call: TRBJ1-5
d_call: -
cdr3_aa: CASSIGQGNQPQHF
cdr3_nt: TGTGCCAGTAGTATAGGACAGGGCAATCAGCCCCAGCATTTT

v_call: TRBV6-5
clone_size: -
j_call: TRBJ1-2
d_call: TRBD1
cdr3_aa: CASSYRTGNYGYTF
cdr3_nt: TGTGCCAGCAGTTACCGGACAGGAAACTATGGCTACACCTTC

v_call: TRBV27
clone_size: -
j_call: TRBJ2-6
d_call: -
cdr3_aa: CASSSERTSGANVLTF
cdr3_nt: TGTGCCAGCAGCTCGGAGAGGACCTCTGGGGCCAACGTCCTGACTTTC

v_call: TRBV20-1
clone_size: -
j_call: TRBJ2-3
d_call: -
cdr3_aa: CSASLNNLGTTDTQYF
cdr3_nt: TGCAGTGCTAGTCTTAACAACTTGGGCACGACAGATACGCAGTATTTT

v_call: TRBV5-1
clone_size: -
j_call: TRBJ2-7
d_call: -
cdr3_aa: CASRLRGQQYF
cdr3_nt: TGCGCCAGCAGACTCAGGGGCCAGCAGTACTTC

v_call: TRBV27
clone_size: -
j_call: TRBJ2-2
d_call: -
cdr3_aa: CASSQRTYTGELFF
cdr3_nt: TGTGCCAGCAGTCAGCGGACTTACACCGGGGAGCTGTTTTTT

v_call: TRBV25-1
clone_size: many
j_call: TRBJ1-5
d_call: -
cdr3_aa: CASSDSNQPQHF
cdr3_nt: TGTGCCAGCAGTGACTCTAATCAGCCCCAGCATTTT

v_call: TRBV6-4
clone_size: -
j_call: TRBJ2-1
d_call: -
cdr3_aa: CASSDSYGSSYNEQFF
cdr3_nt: TGTGCCAGCAGTGACTCCTACGGGAGCTCCTACAATGAGCAGTTCTTC

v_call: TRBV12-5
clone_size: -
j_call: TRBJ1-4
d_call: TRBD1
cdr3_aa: CASGLVWDREGTDEKLFF
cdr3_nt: TGTGCTAGTGGTTTGGTATGGGACAGGGAGGGCACGGATGAAAAACTGTTTTTT

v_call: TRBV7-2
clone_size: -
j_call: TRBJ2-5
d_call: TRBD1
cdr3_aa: CASSTPGQGETQYF
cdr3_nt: TGTGCCAGCAGCACCCCGGGACAGGGGGAGACCCAGTACTTC

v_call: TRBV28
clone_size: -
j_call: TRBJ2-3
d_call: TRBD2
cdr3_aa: CASSKLAGGPTDTQYF
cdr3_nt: TGTGCCAGCAGTAAACTAGCGGGAGGGCCCACAGATACGCAGTATTTT

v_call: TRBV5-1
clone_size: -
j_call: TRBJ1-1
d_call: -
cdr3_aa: CASSLGRDTEAFF
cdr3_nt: TGCGCCAGCAGCTTGGGGAGGGACACTGAAGCTTTCTTT

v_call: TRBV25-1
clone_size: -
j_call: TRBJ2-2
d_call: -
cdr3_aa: CASRMGGNVGGELFF
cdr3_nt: TGTGCCAGCAGGATGGGAGGAAATGTCGGCGGGGAGCTGTTTTTT

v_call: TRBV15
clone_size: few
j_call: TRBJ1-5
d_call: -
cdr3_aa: CATSRDLNQPQHF
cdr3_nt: TGTGCCACCAGCAGAGATCTGAATCAGCCCCAGCATTTT

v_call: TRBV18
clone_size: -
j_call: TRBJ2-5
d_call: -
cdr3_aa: CASSPSIPRDIEETQYF
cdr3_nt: TGTGCCAGCTCACCCAGTATACCCCGGGACATAGAAGAGACCCAGTACTTC

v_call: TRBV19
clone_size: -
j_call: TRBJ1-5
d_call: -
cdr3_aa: CASSIGMSPQHF
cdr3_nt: TGTGCCAGTAGTATAGGGATGTCGCCCCAGCATTTT

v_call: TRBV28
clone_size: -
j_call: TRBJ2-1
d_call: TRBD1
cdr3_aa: CASSETGYNEQFF
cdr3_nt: TGTGCCAGCAGCGAGACAGGGTACAATGAGCAGTTCTTC

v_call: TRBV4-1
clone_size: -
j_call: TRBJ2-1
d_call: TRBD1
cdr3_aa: CASSQLGTGYNEQFF
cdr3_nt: TGCGCCAGCAGCCAATTGGGGACAGGCTACAATGAGCAGTTCTTC

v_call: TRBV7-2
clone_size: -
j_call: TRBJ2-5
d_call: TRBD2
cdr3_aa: CASSLAGLQETQYF
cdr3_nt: TGTGCCAGCAGCCTAGCGGGGTTACAAGAGACCCAGTACTTC

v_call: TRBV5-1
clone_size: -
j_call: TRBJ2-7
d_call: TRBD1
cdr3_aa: CASSLQGEAEQYF
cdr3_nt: TGCGCCAGCAGCTTACAGGGGGAGGCCGAGCAGTACTTC

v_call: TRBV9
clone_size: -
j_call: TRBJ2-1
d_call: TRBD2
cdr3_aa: CASGDLAGAYNEQFF
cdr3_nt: TGTGCCAGCGGGGACTTAGCGGGAGCTTACAATGAGCAGTTCTTC

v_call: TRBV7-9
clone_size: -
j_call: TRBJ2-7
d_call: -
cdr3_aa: CASSFGQPRVRYEQYF
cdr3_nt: TGTGCCAGCAGCTTTGGGCAACCGAGGGTACGCTACGAGCAGTACTTC

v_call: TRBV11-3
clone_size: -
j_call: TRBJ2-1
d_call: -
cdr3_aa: CASSLRQAHEQFF
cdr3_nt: TGTGCCAGCAGCTTACGGCAAGCTCATGAGCAGTTCTTC

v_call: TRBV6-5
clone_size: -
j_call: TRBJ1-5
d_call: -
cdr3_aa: CASGNTGTLPQHF
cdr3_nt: TGTGCCAGCGGTAATACAGGGACGCTGCCCCAGCATTTT

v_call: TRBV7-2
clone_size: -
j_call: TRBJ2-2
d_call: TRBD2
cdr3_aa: CASSPEGLAANTGELFF
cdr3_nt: TGTGCCAGCAGCCCAGAGGGACTAGCGGCGAACACCGGGGAGCTGTTTTTT